This T cell receptor (beta chain) emerged from a study of control samples from healthy donors and cancer patients. Only in-frame clones appear in the TCRdb table, and some are missing; sequencing was by immunoSEQ multiplex PCR. There are about 130,000 clones in the sample; around 92% occur only once, and over 0.5% lies in the top ten. This CDR3 is built from 14 residues. The V gene's germline CDR1 is MNHEY and CDR2 SMNVEV (reference sequence). V lost 3 bases and J lost 7, with 15 bases in between. The source is a man at least 80 years old with head and neck cancer. This chain connects TRBV27 to TRBJ1-2, with a possible D match to TRBD1 (6 bases). The sequenced sample consisted of PBMCs. The CDR3 is CASSFWSGASGYTF. CDR3 coding DNA: TGTGCCAGCAGTTTTTGGTCAGGGGCAAGTGGCTACACCTTC.